This T cell receptor beta chain was recovered during a study of blood T cell repertoires in COVID-19. The CDR3 runs to 14 residues. Germline V gene lookup returns CDR1 SGHVS and CDR2 FQNEAQ. Trimming stripped 4 bases from V and 2 bases from J, with 10 bases between. This clone was seen a single time. While infection was still active, Seattle patients were enrolled and then followed longitudinally. Measured with immunoSEQ multiplex PCR; TCRdb has only the in-frame clones, and not every one. The sample includes 150,000 to 200,000 clones, less than 90% of them seen just once. Sequenced sample: peripheral blood. The V and J genes are TRBV7-8 and TRBJ2-3, with D possibly being TRBD1 (6 bases). This TCR derives from a woman in her 70s with COVID-19, enrolled during active disease. DNA for the CDR3: TGTGCCAGCAGCTCTACAGGGTTCACAGATACGCAGTATTTT. Protein product: CASSSTGFTDTQYF.